The clone carrying this T cell receptor (beta chain) has ten or more counts. Its antigen is not known. The sample comes from a study of T-cell reconstitution after alpha-beta-depleted transplantation in children. Findings and limits, study-wide: After transplant, at about two months, alpha-beta T cells were reportedly derived from several hundred expanded graft clones. Some patients' high day-60 TCRbeta diversity was traced to surviving recipient T cells and thymic progenitors. One year after transplant, T-cell counts and diversity came mostly from newly produced T cells.

CDR3 length: 16 residues. The trim removed 6 bases at V and 0 bases at J, leaving 10 bases unmatched. CDR1 ENHRY and CDR2 SYGVKD come from the germline V gene. Molecular barcoding with unique molecular identifiers was used for the TCRbeta library. TCRdb re-called the PCR reads through MiXCR, storing one row per CDR3 protein. The sample has some 440,000 distinct CDR3 sequences, roughly 16% seen once. The source of this sequence is a boy under two years old who had a stem cell transplant for Wiskott-Aldrich syndrome, so the T cells may come from the graft donor. The chain joins TRBV10-3 to TRBJ2-5, with 7 bases identical to TRBD1. The sample consisted of PBMCs, mostly from graft donor cells, taken 360 days after TCRalphabeta/CD19-depleted stem cell transplant. For the CDR3, the DNA is TGTGCCATCAGCTCCTTACAGGGGTCGGACCAAGAGACCCAGTACTTC. It encodes CAISSLQGSDQETQYF.